The entry below gives a single T cell receptor (beta chain) sequence along with its context. What it binds is unknown. With a J-beta primer mix and a sample-barcoded 5' primer, a second PCR ran 7 to 11 cycles. TCRdb recomputed calls from the 5' RACE reads with MiXCR, one row per CDR3 protein. The sample has roughly 1,500,000 distinct CDR3 sequences, approximately 40% seen once. This sample was included in a study of blood T cells in healthy people across ages. Germline values: CDR1 SNHLY, CDR2 FYNNEI. V lost 4 bases and J lost 0; bases outside the gene matches: 12. The length of the CDR3 is 19 residues. Overall study results and limits: Naive T cell percentage and TCR beta diversity correlated strongly. With age, beta diversity per million T cells declined roughly linearly, significantly by 30 to 50.

The rearrangement joins TRBV2 to TRBJ2-6, with 7 nucleotides matching TRBD1. Material: blood. The sequence was collected from a woman aged 18-29 years in good health. The CDR3 spells CASSVGTAASGSGANVLTF. DNA of the CDR3: TGTGCCAGCAGTGTGGGGACAGCGGCCTCGGGCTCTGGGGCCAACGTCCTGACTTTC.